The next 24 T cell receptor beta chains were all read from a single sample in a study of T cells in Graves' hyperthyroidism and ophthalmopathy. TCR beta CDR3 regions were amplified from RNA. The study used the HTBI primer set for a first-round RT-PCR of the TCR CDR3. TCRdb recomputed calls from the multiplex PCR reads with MiXCR, one row per CDR3 protein. The table has a few hundred thousand distinct CDR3 sequences, over 20% seen once; the top ten hold over 40%. Sequenced material: blood. The source of these receptors is a woman aged 45-65 years with Graves' hyperthyroidism.

A few counts support this clonotype. The chain employs TRBV5-5 and TRBJ1-6; no firm D call. CDR3 length: 17 residues. CDR1 is SGHKS, CDR2 YYEKEE, per germline (reference sequence). Trimming stripped 0 bases from V and 0 bases from J, with 10 bases between. The CDR3 loop is CASSLGHRGSYNSPLHF. The CDR3 DNA reads TGTGCCAGCAGCTTGGGGCACCGGGGCTCCTATAATTCACCCCTCCACTTT. Drawing the rest from reference TRBV5-5 and TRBJ1-6, the complete variable domain is DAGVTQSPTHLIKTRGQQVTLRCSPISGHKSVSWYQQVLGQGPQFIFQYYEKEERGRGNFPDRFSARQFPNYSSELNVNALLLGDSALYLCASSLGHRGSYNSPLHFGNGTRLTVT.

The J gene is TRBJ1-1, the V gene TRBV5-1; D remains ambiguous. Trimming removed 0 bases from V and 1 base from J, with 7 bases in between. Germline V lookup: CDR1 SGHRS, CDR2 YFSETQ. CDR3 length: 14 residues. The CDR3 spells CASSLALQNTEAFF. The CDR3, as DNA: TGCGCCAGCAGCTTGGCTCTCCAGAACACTGAAGCTTTCTTT.

This clonotype was counted at least ten times. This chain connects TRBV20-1 to TRBJ2-4; D might be TRBD2 (6 bases). Germline V gene data show CDR1 as DFQATT and CDR2 as SNEGSKA (reference sequence). This CDR3 comprises 15 residues. V lost 3 bases and J 0 bases, leaving 12 bases between the germline ends. The CDR3 protein is CSASSAGIAKNIQYF. The CDR3 bases are TGCAGTGCTAGTTCCGCGGGGATAGCCAAAAACATTCAGTACTTC.

There are many counts of this clonotype. This rearrangement joins TRBV20-1 to TRBJ2-3; 8 bases are a match to TRBD2. CDR3 length: 16 residues. The V and J ends lost 4 bases and 0 bases, in that order; junction bases with no gene match: 9. Germline V CDR1 and CDR2: DFQATT, SNEGSKA (reference sequence). The CDR3 DNA follows: TGCAGTGCTAACCCGCTTGGCGGGGGGAGCACAGATACGCAGTATTTT. Translated, it gives CSANPLGGGSTDTQYF.

The chain combines TRBV3-1 with TRBJ2-7, with 10 positions matching TRBD2. Germline trimming cut 3 bases from V and 0 bases from J; bases unmatched to any gene: 8. CDR1 LGHDT and CDR2 YNNKEL come from the germline V gene (reference sequence). CDR3 length equals 17 residues. The CDR3 is CASSHPPGLASSYEQYF. In DNA, the CDR3 is TGTGCCAGCAGCCACCCTCCGGGACTAGCGTCCTCCTACGAGCAGTACTTC.

This clonotype was found many times. The chain couples TRBV27 to TRBJ2-7, with 13 nucleotides matching TRBD2. J was trimmed by 6 bases and V by 4 bases; bases with no gene match: 6. The CDR3 contains 15 residues. CDR1 is MNHEY, CDR2 SMNVEV, per germline (reference sequence). The CDR3 sequence is CASSSAGLAGVEQYF. The CDR3, as DNA: TGTGCCAGCAGTTCTGCCGGACTAGCGGGAGTCGAGCAGTACTTC.

This clonotype was counted many times. This sequence joins TRBV19 and TRBJ1-2; D might be TRBD1 (6 bases). Between the trimmed V and J ends, which lost 8 bases and 2 bases, there was a span of 12 bases. Germline CDR1 is LNHDA and CDR2 is SQIVND (reference sequence). The CDR3 is 13 amino acids. DNA for the CDR3: TGTGCCAGTCGACAGGTATCCAACTATGGCTACACCTTC. It specifies CASRQVSNYGYTF.

This clonotype was picked up a small number of times. V usage is TRBV6-1 and J usage is TRBJ1-1, with D possibly being TRBD1 (6 bases). Trimming cost V 2 bases and J 4 bases, with 11 bases left between them. The CDR3 covers 14 residues. Germline values: CDR1 MNHNS, CDR2 SASEGT. CDR3 residues: CASSENRASTEAFF. CDR3 coding DNA: TGTGCCAGCAGTGAAAACAGGGCGAGCACTGAAGCTTTCTTT.

In this sample, this clonotype turned up many times. The chain employs TRBV30 and TRBJ2-7, with D possibly matching TRBD2 (6 bases). V lost 3 bases and J 7 bases, leaving 10 bases between the germline ends. Germline V CDR1 and CDR2: GTSNPN, SVGIG (reference sequence). The length of the CDR3 is 11 residues. The CDR3 bases are TGTGCCTGGAGACCGGGGGTTGAGCAGTACTTC. Amino acids: CAWRPGVEQYF.

This chain links TRBV11-2 with TRBJ2-4; D may be TRBD2 (6 bases). Germline assignment: CDR1 SGHAT and CDR2 FQNNGV. The CDR3 has 18 amino acids. Deletions cut 1 base from V and 0 bases from J, with 16 bases between. CDR3: CASSLVPTSRIAKNIQYF. The CDR3 region has the DNA TGTGCCAGCAGCTTAGTTCCTACTAGCAGAATAGCCAAAAACATTCAGTACTTC.

There are many counts of this clonotype. The rearrangement uses TRBV5-1 and TRBJ1-1; D is unresolved. V lost 4 bases to trimming and J lost 2 bases, with 9 bases between them. This CDR3 has 13 residues. Looked up from germline, CDR1 is SGHRS and CDR2 is YFSETQ. The chain's CDR3 is CASSTGYNTEAFF. CDR3 DNA sequence: TGCGCCAGCAGCACGGGCTACAACACTGAAGCTTTCTTT.

The chain recombines TRBV11-2 with TRBJ2-5; D may correspond to TRBD1 or TRBD2 (5 bases each). Germline CDR1 reads SGHAT; CDR2 reads FQNNGV. Between the trimmed V and J ends, which lost 2 bases and 0 bases, there was a span of 13 bases. The CDR3 sequence is 16 residues long. CDR3 in amino acids: CASSLLGPRYQETQYF. In DNA, the CDR3 is TGTGCCAGCAGCTTACTGGGACCACGGTACCAAGAGACCCAGTACTTC.

The chain's CDR3 is CASMGSSGRNNEQFF. The CDR3, as DNA: TGTGCCAGCATGGGGTCTAGCGGGAGGAACAATGAGCAGTTCTTC. This chain joins TRBV6-2 or TRBV6-3 and TRBJ2-1, with TRBD2 matching over 11 bases. CDR1 is MNHEY, CDR2 SVGEGT, per germline. Trimming took 7 bases from V and 5 from J; bases not matched to a gene: 7. CDR3 length equals 15 residues.

This clonotype showed up many times. The rearrangement uses TRBV28 and TRBJ2-3; D may be TRBD1 or TRBD2 (5 bases each). V gave up 5 bases and J gave up 3 bases, with 15 bases separating them. The CDR3 is made up of 15 amino acids. In germline, CDR1 is MDHEN, CDR2 SYDVKM. The CDR3 is CASSRPPGRTDTQYF. CDR3 nucleotide sequence: TGTGCCAGCAGTAGACCCCCGGGACGTACAGATACGCAGTATTTT. Full variable domain (missing parts from reference TRBV28 and TRBJ2-3): DVKVTQSSRYLVKRTGEKVFLECVQDMDHENMFWYRQDPGLGLRLIYFSYDVKMKEKGDIPEGYSVSREKKERFSLILESASTNQTSMYLCASSRPPGRTDTQYFGPGTRLTVL.

This clonotype was seen many times. V is TRBV28 and J is TRBJ1-2; D is undetermined. V lost 6 bases to trimming and J lost 5 bases, with 10 bases between them. This CDR3 is 12 amino acids long. Germline V gene lookup returns CDR1 MDHEN and CDR2 SYDVKM. The CDR3 here is CASSSDSYGYTF. The CDR3 DNA sequence: TGTGCCAGCAGCTCGGACTCGTATGGCTACACCTTC.

This clonotype was found many times. The V and J genes are TRBV7-9 and TRBJ1-1, with D perhaps matching TRBD1 (6 bases). This CDR3 has 15 residues. V gave up 3 bases and J gave up 0 bases, with 11 bases separating them. Germline V gives CDR1 SEHNR, CDR2 FQNEAQ (reference sequence). The CDR3 protein is CASSFAGHLNTEAFF. The CDR3 DNA follows: TGTGCCAGCAGCTTCGCGGGACACCTGAACACTGAAGCTTTCTTT. The variable domain in full, with the rest retrieved from reference TRBV7-9 and TRBJ1-1, is DTGVSQNPRHKITKRGQNVTFRCDPISEHNRLYWYRQTLGQGPEFLTYFQNEAQLEKSRLLSDRFSAERPKGSFSTLEIQRTEQGDSAMYLCASSFAGHLNTEAFFGQGTRLTVV.

This clonotype has ten or more counts. The rearrangement joins TRBV5-1 to TRBJ1-4; D is uncertain. This CDR3 has 15 residues. Germline V gene data show CDR1 as SGHRS and CDR2 as YFSETQ. The V end lost 0 bases, the J end lost 0 bases, and 6 bases lay between the germline ends. The CDR3 loop reads CASSLAETTNEKLFF. The CDR3 nucleotides are TGCGCCAGCAGCTTGGCAGAGACAACTAATGAAAAACTGTTTTTT.

This chain joins TRBV14 and TRBJ2-7; 7 nucleotides agree with TRBD1. Germline lookup yields CDR1 SGHDN and CDR2 FVKESK. The junction had 12 bases not matched to a gene; V was cut back by 1 base and J by 3 bases. The CDR3 is 17 residues long. CDR3 in amino acids: CASSQAQFGRGSYEQYF. The CDR3 coding sequence is TGTGCCAGCAGCCAAGCCCAATTCGGCAGGGGGAGCTACGAGCAGTACTTC.

Turning to this clonotype: The DNA is omitted, as the CDR3 cannot be located on it reliably, and the CDR3 follows TCRdb's listing. The chain recombines TRBV11-2 with TRBJ2-3. The CDR3 has 19 amino acids, counting both end residues. Per the germline V gene, CDR1 is SGHAT and CDR2 is FQNNGV. This CDR3 reads CASSFYICSAVGVTDTQYF.

This clonotype showed up many times. The chain joins TRBV20-1 to TRBJ2-4, with 7 bases identical to TRBD1. In germline, CDR1 is DFQATT, CDR2 SNEGSKA (reference sequence). The CDR3 is made up of 12 amino acids. The V segment lost 6 bases and the J segment 7 bases; nucleotides outside the gene matches: 6. DNA of the CDR3: TGCAGTGCCACCAAACAGGGGAACATTCAGTACTTC. Its translation is CSATKQGNIQYF.

This clonotype came up many times. The J gene is TRBJ2-3, the V gene TRBV5-6; D gene unclear. The CDR3 sequence is 15 residues long. The V gene's germline CDR1 is SGHDT and CDR2 YYEEEE. With 1 base removed from V and 2 bases from J, the gap between germline ends came to 11 bases. DNA of the CDR3: TGTGCCAGCAGCTTGAGTTTACCCTCCACAGATACGCAGTATTTT. Translation: CASSLSLPSTDTQYF. Looking up the rest from reference TRBV5-6 and TRBJ2-3 gives the full variable domain: DAGVTQSPTHLIKTRGQQVTLRCSPKSGHDTVSWYQQALGQGPQFIFQYYEEEERQRGNFPDRFSGHQFPNYSSELNVNALLLGDSALYLCASSLSLPSTDTQYFGPGTRLTVL.

V usage is TRBV27 and J usage is TRBJ2-2, with TRBD2 identical over 7 bases. V shed 6 bases, J shed 6 bases, and the junction held 7 bases outside the gene matches. CDR1 MNHEY and CDR2 SMNVEV come from the germline V gene (reference sequence). The CDR3 is 14 residues long. The DNA of the CDR3 is TGTGCCAGCAGGGTCGGGGGGAGGGCCGGGGAGCTGTTTTTT. Translating it yields CASRVGGRAGELFF.

This clonotype was seen many times. The V gene is TRBV2, the J gene TRBJ1-2; a possible D gene is TRBD1 (6 bases). The ends were cut back, 7 bases at V and 10 bases at J, with 16 bases in the middle. Germline V CDR1 and CDR2: SNHLY, FYNNEI. This CDR3 has 12 residues. In DNA form, the CDR3 reads TGTGCCAGCACGCGACAGGACCCCAACTACACCTTC. Protein product: CASTRQDPNYTF.

In this sample, this clonotype turned up many times. The CDR3 is CASSLAIEQYF. The CDR3 nucleotides read TGTGCCAGCAGCTTAGCTATCGAGCAGTACTTC. The chain links TRBV7-9 to TRBJ2-7; D not certain. The CDR3 is made up of 11 amino acids. V lost 0 bases to trimming and J lost 6 bases, with 3 bases between them. Germline-derived CDR1 and CDR2 are SEHNR and FQNEAQ (reference sequence).